This T cell receptor beta chain was recorded in a study of T cell responses to AZD1222 COVID-19 vaccine. The CDR3 has 14 residues. The V end was cut by 1 base, the J end by 3 bases, with 10 bases between. The germline CDR1 and CDR2 sequences are SGHRS and YFSETQ. In this sample, this clone turned up once. Its matching antigen is unknown. Points from the study as a whole: Only 5 or 6 AZD1222 recipients were seropositive at baseline. Once two AZD1222 doses were given, Spike-specific TCR breadth and depth went up. Donors skewed white British and female; clonal diversity was possibly underestimated.

Libraries were prepared by immunoSEQ multiplex PCR; TCRdb keeps only in-frame clonotypes and omits some of them. The sample carries 150,000 to 200,000 clones, 87% recorded once. This chain links TRBV5-1 with TRBJ2-5, with D perhaps matching TRBD1 (5 bases). This TCR was sampled from an adult in good health. Sequenced here: peripheral blood, sampled on day 0 of AZD1222 vaccination. The CDR3 loop is CASSLLQAKETQYF. In nucleotides, the CDR3 is TGCGCCAGCAGCTTGCTACAGGCTAAAGAGACCCAGTACTTC.